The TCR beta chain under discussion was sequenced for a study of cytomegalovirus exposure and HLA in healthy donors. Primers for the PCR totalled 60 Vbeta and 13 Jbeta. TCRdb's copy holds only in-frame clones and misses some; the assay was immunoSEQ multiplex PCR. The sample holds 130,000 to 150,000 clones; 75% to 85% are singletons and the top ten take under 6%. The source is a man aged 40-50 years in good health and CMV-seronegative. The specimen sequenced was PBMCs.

CDR3 protein: CASSPGTLQETQYF. CDR3 nucleotide sequence: TGTGCCAGCAGTCCTGGGACACTCCAAGAGACCCAGTACTTC. This chain uses TRBV6-6 with TRBJ2-5, with D perhaps matching TRBD1 (6 bases). The CDR3 has 14 residues. V was cut by 5 bases and J by 1 base, with 11 bases left in between. CDR1 and CDR2 from the germline V gene are MNHNY and SVGAGI (reference sequence).